This T cell receptor beta chain was found in a study of blood T cell repertoires in COVID-19. V lost 3 bases, J lost 3 bases, and 4 bases stayed unmatched. Germline CDR1 is SGHTS and CDR2 is YDEGEE. The CDR3 runs 17 residues. TCRdb keeps only in-frame clones here, not all; method: immunoSEQ multiplex PCR. This table holds approximately 90,000 clones, 85% found once. The genes are TRBV5-8 and TRBJ2-3, with TRBD2 identical over 16 bases. Sequenced material: peripheral blood. The receptor was derived from a man aged 55 to 70 with acute or convalescent COVID-19. The CDR3 protein is CASSCGTSGRGTDTQYF. The CDR3 coding sequence is TGTGCCAGCAGCTGTGGGACTAGCGGGAGGGGGACAGATACGCAGTATTTT.